The rows below give T cell receptor beta chains drawn from one sample of a study of blood T cells in healthy people across ages. TCRdb re-called the 5' RACE reads through MiXCR, storing one row per CDR3 protein. The sample carries about 830,000 distinct CDR3 sequences, roughly 60% recorded once. Sequencing used blood. The receptors stem from a man between 25 and 39 years old in good health. Both conserved end residues are part of each CDR3. The order of the fields is J gene, clone size, V gene, CDR3 length, D gene, CDR3 DNA, CDR3 protein. A D gene is named only where the DNA matches it firmly. Size is stated for part of the rows, as once, few or many counts, or as a class when the clone is expanded.

J: TRBJ2-5; size: NA; V: TRBV5-5; length: 14; D: NA; DNA: TGTGCCAGCAGCTTCTCCCAAAGCGGAGAGACCCAGTACTTC; CDR3: CASSFSQSGETQYF
J: TRBJ2-3; size: NA; V: TRBV12-3/TRBV12-4; length: 16; D: NA; DNA: TGTGCCAGCAGTTTAGAAGGGGGGGGTAGCACAGATACGCAGTATTTT; CDR3: CASSLEGGGSTDTQYF
J: TRBJ2-1; size: NA; V: TRBV7-2; length: 14; D: NA; DNA: TGTGCCAGCAGCTTAGCTCAGCCCGGCAATGAGCAGTTCTTC; CDR3: CASSLAQPGNEQFF
J: TRBJ2-5; size: NA; V: TRBV20-1; length: 13; D: NA; DNA: TGCAGTGCTAGACAGACTTACCAAGAGACCCAGTACTTC; CDR3: CSARQTYQETQYF
J: TRBJ2-7; size: few; V: TRBV5-6; length: 15; D: NA; DNA: TGTGCCAGCAGCCCCCGCGGACACAGCTCCTACGAGCAGTACTTC; CDR3: CASSPRGHSSYEQYF
J: TRBJ1-1; size: NA; V: TRBV12-3/TRBV12-4; length: 14; D: NA; DNA: TGTGCCAGCAGTATATCGGGTCTAAAGCGACGAGCTTTCTTT; CDR3: CASSISGLKRRAFF
J: TRBJ2-1; size: few; V: TRBV20-1; length: 14; D: NA; DNA: TGCAGTGCTAGGCTGGCGGGCTCCTACAATGAGCAGTTCTTC; CDR3: CSARLAGSYNEQFF
J: TRBJ2-3; size: NA; V: TRBV11-2; length: 15; D: TRBD2; DNA: TGTGCCAGCAGCTTAGCACTAGCGGGGGTGGATACGCAGTATTTT; CDR3: CASSLALAGVDTQYF
J: TRBJ2-7; size: NA; V: TRBV4-3; length: 15; D: NA; DNA: TGCGCCAGCAGCCAGTTGACAAGCTCCACCTACGAGCAGTACTTC; CDR3: CASSQLTSSTYEQYF
J: TRBJ1-1; size: NA; V: TRBV5-1; length: 16; D: NA; DNA: TGCGCCAGCAGCTTGGTAGGGAGGGCGATGAACACTGAAGCTTTCTTT; CDR3: CASSLVGRAMNTEAFF
J: TRBJ1-6; size: once; V: TRBV12-3/TRBV12-4; length: 15; D: NA; DNA: TGTGCCAGCAGTTTCGGGCTTTACCCTAATTCACCCCTCCACTTT; CDR3: CASSFGLYPNSPLHF
J: TRBJ2-1; size: NA; V: TRBV5-1; length: 17; D: TRBD2; DNA: TGCGCCAGCAGCTTGGTTGGGACTAGCGGGTACTACAATGAGCAGTTCTTC; CDR3: CASSLVGTSGYYNEQFF
J: TRBJ2-5; size: NA; V: TRBV4-2; length: 17; D: TRBD2; DNA: TGTGCCAGCAGCCAAGATTCTAGCGGGGGGCCCGGAGAGACCCAGTACTTC; CDR3: CASSQDSSGGPGETQYF
J: TRBJ2-5; size: NA; V: TRBV6-1; length: 15; D: NA; DNA: TGTGCCAGCAGTGTATCAACAGGGAGTTTGGGGACCCAGTACTTC; CDR3: CASSVSTGSLGTQYF
J: TRBJ1-6; size: NA; V: TRBV21-1; length: 15; D: NA; DNA: TGTGCCAGCAGCAAAGCTCGGTTGTATAATTCACCCCTCCACTTT; CDR3: CASSKARLYNSPLHF
J: TRBJ2-7; size: NA; V: TRBV27; length: 15; D: NA; DNA: TGTGCCAGCAGTCCGACGACAGGTATACCCTACGAGCAGTACTTC; CDR3: CASSPTTGIPYEQYF
J: TRBJ2-1; size: NA; V: TRBV7-3; length: 11; D: NA; DNA: TGTGCCAGCAGCCCCGTCCGCGGGCAGTTCTTC; CDR3: CASSPVRGQFF
J: TRBJ1-2; size: NA; V: TRBV7-2; length: 18; D: NA; DNA: TGTGCCAGCAGCTTAGCGCCGCGCTGGGGAGGGGCCCACTATGGCTACACCTTC; CDR3: CASSLAPRWGGAHYGYTF
J: TRBJ2-5; size: NA; V: TRBV29-1; length: 13; D: TRBD2; DNA: TGCAGCGTTGTTGCGGGGGACTACAATGAGCAGTACTTC; CDR3: CSVVAGDYNEQYF
J: TRBJ2-1; size: NA; V: TRBV7-2; length: 12; D: NA; DNA: TGTGCCAGCAGCAGGGACCTCGATGAGCAGTTCTTC; CDR3: CASSRDLDEQFF
J: TRBJ2-4; size: NA; V: TRBV5-1; length: 14; D: NA; DNA: TGCGCCAGCAGCTTGGATGCAAAGCTACACATTCAGTACTTC; CDR3: CASSLDAKLHIQYF
J: TRBJ2-5; size: NA; V: TRBV10-3; length: 13; D: NA; DNA: TGTGCCATCACTAGGGACACCCAAGAGACCCAGTACTTC; CDR3: CAITRDTQETQYF
J: TRBJ1-5; size: NA; V: TRBV6-2/TRBV6-3; length: 13; D: NA; DNA: TGTGCCAGCAACGACAGTCCCAATCAGCCCCAGCATTTT; CDR3: CASNDSPNQPQHF
J: TRBJ2-2; size: NA; V: TRBV3-1; length: 14; D: NA; DNA: TGTGCCAGCAGAAACGGGGGGAACACCGGGGAGCTGTTTTTT; CDR3: CASRNGGNTGELFF
J: TRBJ2-7; size: few; V: TRBV28; length: 15; D: NA; DNA: TGTGCCAGCAGTTCCTTAAGGACAGTTATGAAGGAGCAGTACTTC; CDR3: CASSSLRTVMKEQYF
J: TRBJ2-7; size: NA; V: TRBV28; length: 12; D: NA; DNA: TGTGCCAGCAATCCAGGAAACTACGAGCAGTACTTC; CDR3: CASNPGNYEQYF
J: TRBJ2-2; size: NA; V: TRBV5-1; length: 14; D: TRBD1; DNA: TGCGCCAGCGAAGACAGGGATTACACCGGGGAGCTGTTTTTT; CDR3: CASEDRDYTGELFF